What follows are 20 T cell receptor beta chains derived from one specimen sequenced in a study of radiotherapy plus CTLA-4 blockade in lung cancer. The protocol was immunoSEQ multiplex PCR, while the TCRdb copy is restricted to in-frame clones and leaves out a portion. The table has 90,000 to 130,000 clones, more than 75% seen once. The sequenced sample was peripheral blood, obtained from a patient treated with radiotherapy plus ipilimumab. Receptors originate from a human donor with non-small cell lung cancer that progressed on radiotherapy plus ipilimumab. Some clones in this sample may be carry-over from other donors' samples.

The rearrangement joins TRBV4-1 to TRBJ1-1; unclear D gene. This CDR3 is 14 amino acids long. The ends were cut back, 0 bases at V and 0 bases at J, with 5 bases in the middle. Looked up from germline, CDR1 is MGHRA and CDR2 is YSYEKL. The CDR3 here is CASSQDRMNTEAFF. CDR3 nucleotides: TGCGCCAGCAGCCAAGACAGGATGAACACTGAAGCTTTCTTT.

The CDR3 protein is CASSGQEGDTGELFF. Written as DNA, the CDR3 is TGTGCCAGCAGTGGGCAGGAAGGGGACACCGGGGAGCTGTTTTTT. The rearrangement uses TRBV6-1 and TRBJ2-2; TRBD1 might be the D (5 bases). CDR1 and CDR2 from the germline V gene are MNHNS and SASEGT. V was cut by 4 bases and J by 3 bases, with 12 bases left in between. The CDR3 spans 15 residues.

The V call is TRBV6-4, the J call TRBJ1-2; D ambiguous. The ends were cut back, 8 bases at V and 4 bases at J, with 14 bases in the middle. Germline CDR1 reads MRHNA; CDR2 reads SNTAGT. This CDR3 is 13 amino acids long. DNA for the CDR3: TGTGCCAGCTCTCCCTTCGGAGGCTATGGCTACACCTTC. Translating gives CASSPFGGYGYTF.

The gene calls are TRBV2 and TRBJ2-2, with 7 bases identical to TRBD2. Germline V gene data show CDR1 as SNHLY and CDR2 as FYNNEI. V shed 3 bases and J 2 bases; nucleotides not matched to a gene: 3. The CDR3 has 15 amino acids. The CDR3 sequence: CASSELGLNTGELFF. CDR3 sequence (DNA): TGTGCCAGCAGTGAGTTGGGACTAAACACCGGGGAGCTGTTTTTT.

The chain uses TRBV5-1 and TRBJ1-4; TRBD1 is a possible D gene (5 bases). The CDR3 is 15 residues long. Germline V CDR1 and CDR2: SGHRS, YFSETQ. V was trimmed by 4 bases and J by 4 bases, leaving 14 bases between them. The CDR3 nucleotides are TGCGCCAGCAGCGACGGAGGGGTGGTTAATGAAAAACTGTTTTTT. It yields the protein CASSDGGVVNEKLFF.

The chain has TRBV7-3 and TRBJ1-6; no clear D. V gave up 4 bases and J gave up 9 bases, with 10 bases separating them. The CDR3 runs to 13 residues. Germline V lookup: CDR1 SGHTA, CDR2 FQGTGA. CDR3 amino acids: CASSSAGGSPLHF. CDR3 sequence (DNA): TGTGCCAGCAGCTCCGCCGGCGGTTCACCCCTCCACTTT.

The rearrangement joins TRBV5-6 to TRBJ2-7; tentatively, D is TRBD1 or TRBD2 (5 bases each). Germline V gene lookup returns CDR1 SGHDT and CDR2 YYEEEE. The CDR3 is 15 amino acids. Trimming cost V 1 base and J 0 bases, with 11 bases left between them. The CDR3 DNA follows: TGTGCCAGCAGCTTGCTGGGGACGATCTCCTACGAGCAGTACTTC. Translating it yields CASSLLGTISYEQYF.

The chain recombines TRBV7-2 with TRBJ1-4; 10 bases line up with TRBD1. After removal of 1 base from V and 7 bases from J, the junction contained 6 bases not matched to a gene. The CDR3 is 16 amino acids. Germline V gene lookup returns CDR1 SGHTA and CDR2 FQGNSA. The CDR3 nucleotides are TGTGCCAGCAGCTTAGGGTCCGGGACAGGGGTTGAAAAACTGTTTTTT. Its translation: CASSLGSGTGVEKLFF.

The rearrangement joins TRBV4-3 to TRBJ1-6; D gene unclear. The CDR3 is 15 residues long. Germline V lookup: CDR1 LGHNA, CDR2 YSLEER. V was cut by 2 bases and J by 8 bases, with 13 bases left in between. CDR3 in DNA: TGCGCCAGCAGCCAACGAGATACAAGGGATTCACCCCTCCACTTT. Amino acid sequence: CASSQRDTRDSPLHF.

This clone appeared once. V gene TRBV7-2 combines with J gene TRBJ2-7; D gene unclear. The V gene lost 5 bases and the J gene lost 0 bases, with 11 bases spanning the gap. This CDR3 is built from 14 residues. The germline V gene encodes CDR1 SGHTA and CDR2 FQGNSA. CDR3 bases: TGTGCCAGCAGCCTGCTCTCAGGCTCCTACGAGCAGTACTTC. Residues: CASSLLSGSYEQYF.

V is TRBV19 and J is TRBJ2-3; TRBD2 is a possible D gene (5 bases). In germline, CDR1 is LNHDA, CDR2 SQIVND (reference sequence). The CDR3 spans 14 residues. Trimming removed 5 bases from V and 8 bases from J, with 17 bases in between. The CDR3: CASSSLVLAGTQYF. The DNA for the CDR3 is TGTGCCAGTAGTTCCCTGGTTCTAGCAGGTACGCAGTATTTT. Using reference TRBV19 and TRBJ2-3 for the parts outside the CDR3, the full variable domain is DGGITQSPKYLFRKEGQNVTLSCEQNLNHDAMYWYRQDPGQGLRLIYYSQIVNDFQKGDIAEGYSVSREKKESFPLTVTSAQKNPTAFYLCASSSLVLAGTQYFGPGTRLTVL.

The gene calls are TRBV10-3 and TRBJ2-3, with TRBD2 as a possible D gene (5 bases). Per germline, CDR1 ENHRY and CDR2 SYGVKD. Trimming stripped 6 bases from V and 3 bases from J, with 22 bases between. The CDR3 runs to 17 residues. The CDR3 coding sequence is TGTGCCATCAGCCCCCGAGAGTACCACGGGAATACAGATACGCAGTATTTT. Amino acid sequence: CAISPREYHGNTDTQYF.

With respect to this clone: This sample includes further DNA sequences coding for the same CDR3. The chain links TRBV18 to TRBJ1-5, with D possibly being TRBD1 (6 bases). The CDR3 has 13 residues. Germline assignment: CDR1 KGHSH and CDR2 LQKENI. The germline V and J ends were trimmed by 3 bases and 4 bases, with 7 bases remaining between them. The CDR3 spells CASSPDRNQPQHF. In DNA form, the CDR3 reads TGTGCCAGCTCACCTGACAGGAATCAGCCCCAGCATTTT.

The rearrangement uses TRBV9 and TRBJ1-5; D remains unclear. Germline V gene sequence: CDR1 SGDLS, CDR2 YYNGEE. Trimming took 0 bases from V and 6 from J, leaving 13 bases between them. This CDR3 region has 15 residues. The CDR3 DNA follows: TGTGCCAGCAGCGTAGAGCCGAACAGTGTTCAGCCCCAGCATTTT. Translated: CASSVEPNSVQPQHF.

The chain combines TRBV27 with TRBJ2-3; D is perhaps TRBD2 (5 bases). CDR1 is MNHEY and CDR2 is SMNVEV in the germline V gene (reference sequence). The CDR3 extends over 18 amino acids. Trimming removed 1 base from V and 6 bases from J, with 23 bases in between. CDR3 amino acids: CASSLFPSLSGWVDTQYF. DNA for the CDR3: TGTGCCAGCAGTTTATTCCCATCCCTCAGCGGTTGGGTGGATACGCAGTATTTT.

The chain recombines TRBV7-9 with TRBJ1-1, with unresolved D. This CDR3 region has 16 residues. CDR1 and CDR2 (germline): SEHNR, FQNEAQ (reference sequence). V dropped 1 base and J dropped 2 bases, with 14 bases sitting between them. CDR3 loop: CASSLGSSAFNTEAFF. In nucleotides, the CDR3 is TGTGCCAGCAGCTTAGGTAGCAGTGCTTTTAACACTGAAGCTTTCTTT.

This clone was counted once. The gene calls are TRBV9 and TRBJ1-5; tentatively, D is TRBD1 (6 bases). The CDR3 is 15 residues long. V was trimmed by 2 bases and J by 0 bases, leaving 9 bases between them. Germline assignment: CDR1 SGDLS and CDR2 YYNGEE. The DNA for the CDR3 is TGTGCCAGCAGCGTCAGGGGCGATAGCAATCAGCCCCAGCATTTT. It is translated as CASSVRGDSNQPQHF.

The chain is built from TRBV4-2 and TRBJ2-1, with D tentatively TRBD1 (6 bases). This CDR3 region has 18 residues. The V gene's germline CDR1 is LGHNA and CDR2 YNFKEQ. V lost 3 bases, J lost 1 base, and 19 bases lay in between. CDR3 DNA sequence: TGTGCCAGCAGCCACGATCCGGGACACCAACCTTCCTACAATGAGCAGTTCTTC. It codes for CASSHDPGHQPSYNEQFF.

This chain links TRBV6-1 with TRBJ2-7; possible D gene TRBD1, 6 bases. The CDR3 contains 12 residues. Trimming cost V 4 bases and J 4 bases, with 8 bases left between them. Looked up from germline, CDR1 is MNHNS and CDR2 is SASEGT. The CDR3 protein is CASSGRGYEQYF. The DNA of the CDR3 is TGTGCCAGCAGTGGCAGGGGATACGAGCAGTACTTC.

V and J are TRBV4-2 and TRBJ2-7, with D possibly matching TRBD1 (6 bases). The CDR3 loop spans 15 amino acids. V lost 1 base to trimming and J lost 2 bases, with 12 bases between them. Germline V lookup: CDR1 LGHNA, CDR2 YNFKEQ. The CDR3 coding sequence is TGTGCCAGCAGCCAAGTCGGTCAGGGGACCTACGAGCAGTACTTC. Translating gives CASSQVGQGTYEQYF.